The 29 T cell receptor beta chains below come from one sample, sequenced in a study of cytomegalovirus exposure and HLA in healthy donors. Primers for the PCR totalled 60 Vbeta and 13 Jbeta. Repertoires were generated with immunoSEQ multiplex PCR, while TCRdb's copy carries only in-frame clones and drops some. The table has 90,000 to 150,000 clones, around 86% seen once. Input material: PBMCs. These receptors originate from a woman aged 40 to 50 in good health and CMV-seronegative.

The chain couples TRBV4-1 to TRBJ1-2; 8 nucleotides match TRBD1. CDR1 and CDR2 (germline): MGHRA, YSYEKL. This CDR3 has 16 residues. Losses at the gene ends were 2 bases for V and 5 bases for J; bases not matched to a gene: 10. CDR3: CASSQFGQGASYGYTF. In DNA form, the CDR3 reads TGCGCCAGCAGCCAATTTGGGCAGGGGGCTTCTTATGGCTACACCTTC.

The CDR3 here is CASSSSGQGETQYF. The DNA for the CDR3 is TGTGCCAGCAGCTCCTCGGGACAGGGGGAGACCCAGTACTTC. The rearrangement links TRBV7-2 to TRBJ2-5; TRBD1 agrees at 10 bases. There are 14 residues in the CDR3. Germline assignment: CDR1 SGHTA and CDR2 FQGNSA. The ends lost 4 bases at V and 5 bases at J; junction bases unmatched: 4.

The sample holds one count of this clone. The gene calls are TRBV14 and TRBJ2-7; 14 nucleotides agree with TRBD2. The J segment lost 7 bases and the V segment lost 2 bases, leaving 7 bases of the junction unmatched. CDR3 length: 16 amino acids. The germline CDR1 and CDR2 sequences are SGHDN and FVKESK. CDR3 sequence (DNA): TGTGCCAGCAGCCAAAGAGGGACTAGCGGGAGCCGGGAGCAGTACTTC. Protein: CASSQRGTSGSREQYF.

This chain joins TRBV19 and TRBJ2-3; 12 positions agree with TRBD1. Per germline, CDR1 LNHDA and CDR2 SQIVND (reference sequence). Germline trimming cut 3 bases from V and 8 bases from J; bases unmatched to any gene: 6. The length of the CDR3 is 15 residues. This CDR3 is CASSIGDRGQGTQYF. DNA for the CDR3: TGTGCCAGTAGTATTGGGGACAGGGGGCAGGGTACGCAGTATTTT.

This chain uses TRBV28 with TRBJ1-2; D gene ambiguous. Germline V gives CDR1 MDHEN, CDR2 SYDVKM. Trimming pared 3 bases from V and 4 bases from J, leaving 18 bases between. The CDR3 covers 16 residues. CDR3 sequence: CASSFSGSFLIYGYTF. The CDR3 DNA reads TGTGCCAGCAGTTTCTCGGGGTCGTTCTTAATCTATGGCTACACCTTC.

The chain uses TRBV9 and TRBJ2-3; 10 bases are shared with TRBD2. The V and J ends lost 3 bases and 1 base, in that order; junction bases with no gene match: 5. The CDR3 consists of 16 residues. Germline V lookup: CDR1 SGDLS, CDR2 YYNGEE. The CDR3 DNA sequence: TGTGCCAGCAGCGGAGTAGCGGGGGGCCGCACAGATACGCAGTATTTT. Amino acid sequence: CASSGVAGGRTDTQYF.

The chain has TRBV6-5 and TRBJ2-7, with 7 bases identical to TRBD2. This CDR3 spans 14 amino acids. Germline CDR1 reads MNHEY; CDR2 reads SVGAGI. CDR3 DNA: TGTGCTAGTCTAAAGGAGCGGGGACCCTACGAGCAGTACTTC. This gives the protein CASLKERGPYEQYF.

This clone was seen a handful of times. Relative to the germline gene, one junction end is altered; a read error may explain this. The chain couples TRBV7-9 to TRBJ1-2; 9 nucleotides line up with TRBD1. This CDR3 contains 16 residues. Germline values: CDR1 SEHNR, CDR2 FQNEAQ (reference sequence). CDR3 in DNA: TGTTCCAGCAGCCAGACAGGGGGAAACCCAGCTAGGGGCTACACCTTC. Amino acid sequence: CSSSQTGGNPARGYTF.

This clone was seen a handful of times. The V call is TRBV2, the J call TRBJ1-6; D perhaps matches TRBD1 (5 bases). CDR1 and CDR2 (germline): SNHLY, FYNNEI. V lost 8 bases, J lost 6 bases, and 20 bases lay in between. This CDR3 spans 16 amino acids. In DNA, the CDR3 is TGTGCCAGCGGTTTGGGTAAAGGGGCCGGTAATTCACCCCTCCACTTT. It encodes CASGLGKGAGNSPLHF.

This chain joins TRBV11-2 and TRBJ1-1; 9 nucleotides agree with TRBD1. Unmatched junction bases numbered 8, after V lost 5 bases and J lost 10 bases. CDR3 length equals 13 residues. Germline CDR1 reads SGHAT; CDR2 reads FQNNGV. This CDR3 is CASSARTGDPAFF. The CDR3 nucleotides are TGTGCCAGCAGCGCTCGGACAGGGGACCCAGCTTTCTTT. Together with reference TRBV11-2 and TRBJ1-1, the CDR3 gives the full variable domain: EAGVAQSPRYKIIEKRQSVAFWCNPISGHATLYWYQQILGQGPKLLIQFQNNGVVDDSQLPKDRFSAERLKGVDSTLKIQPAKLEDSAVYLCASSARTGDPAFFGQGTRLTVV.

This clone was picked up a small number of times. V and J are TRBV27 and TRBJ1-1; 8 bases fit TRBD1. This CDR3 spans 14 amino acids. V trimming: 2 bases; J trimming: 6 bases; junction bases outside the gene matches: 5. Germline CDR1 and CDR2: MNHEY and SMNVEV (reference sequence). In nucleotides, the CDR3 is TGTGCCAGCAGTTTAGACAGGGGACTATCTGAAGCTTTCTTT. It translates to CASSLDRGLSEAFF.

This chain uses TRBV9 with TRBJ2-5; the match to TRBD2 covers 8 bases. The V and J ends lost 3 bases and 2 bases, in that order; junction bases with no gene match: 6. Per germline, CDR1 SGDLS and CDR2 YYNGEE. The CDR3 length is 15 residues. The chain's CDR3 is CASSAGGSLQETQYF. CDR3 in DNA: TGTGCCAGCAGCGCGGGGGGGTCTCTACAAGAGACCCAGTACTTC.

V usage is TRBV19 and J usage is TRBJ1-1; possible D gene TRBD1, 5 bases. Trimming left V 3 bases short and J 8 bases short, with 7 bases between. Germline-derived CDR1 and CDR2 are LNHDA and SQIVND (reference sequence). The CDR3 is made up of 11 amino acids. Here the CDR3 DNA reads TGTGCCAGTAGTATGTGGGGCGAAGCTTTCTTT. It yields the protein CASSMWGEAFF.

The chain is built from TRBV29-1 and TRBJ2-1; 7 bases are shared with TRBD2. The CDR3 is 14 residues long. Germline-derived CDR1 and CDR2 are SQVTM and ANQGSEA. Trimming took 7 bases from V and 4 from J; bases not matched to a gene: 10. As DNA, the CDR3 is TGCAGCGGTACAATAGCGGGCCTATACAATGAGCAGTTCTTC. This codes for CSGTIAGLYNEQFF.

The J gene is TRBJ2-7, the V gene TRBV28; the D gene is possibly TRBD2 (5 bases). This CDR3 region has 14 residues. Germline-derived CDR1 and CDR2 are MDHEN and SYDVKM. V lost 4 bases and J 3 bases, leaving 13 bases between the germline ends. The CDR3 loop is CASSSLRGLYEQYF. The CDR3, as DNA: TGTGCCAGCAGTTCCCTCCGAGGGCTCTACGAGCAGTACTTC.

The table lists this clone with a count of one. The gene calls are TRBV28 and TRBJ2-7; D might be TRBD1 (7 bases). Germline CDR1 is MDHEN and CDR2 is SYDVKM. Trimming pared 2 bases from V and 6 bases from J, leaving 17 bases between. The CDR3 runs 15 residues. Here the CDR3 DNA reads TGTGCCAGCAGTTTAGCGGGGTCGACAGGGAGCGAGCAGTACTTC. Encoded protein: CASSLAGSTGSEQYF.

CDR3 in amino acids: CASSWLRDRSLSGNTIYF. The CDR3 DNA sequence: TGTGCCAGCAGCTGGCTCCGGGACAGGAGCCTCTCTGGAAACACCATATATTTT. The rearrangement links TRBV7-9 to TRBJ1-3; 8 bases are shared with TRBD1. Germline trimming cut 4 bases from V and 0 bases from J; bases unmatched to any gene: 11. Germline-derived CDR1 and CDR2 are SEHNR and FQNEAQ (reference sequence). This CDR3 spans 18 amino acids.

The chain uses TRBV30 and TRBJ2-7, with 8 bases lining up with TRBD1. Germline V gene data show CDR1 as GTSNPN and CDR2 as SVGIG (reference sequence). J lost 7 bases, V lost 5 bases, and 7 bases had no gene match. CDR3 length equals 12 residues. The CDR3 DNA sequence: TGTGCCTGGGGACAGGGTCCGCGAGAGCAGTACTTC. Amino acid sequence: CAWGQGPREQYF.

As DNA, the CDR3 is TGCGCCAGCAGCCAAGATCGAGCCGAAGAGACCCAGTACTTC. Residues: CASSQDRAEETQYF. The gene calls are TRBV4-1 and TRBJ2-5, with D uncertain. V dropped 0 bases and J dropped 3 bases, with 8 bases sitting between them. The germline V gene has CDR1 MGHRA and CDR2 YSYEKL. This CDR3 region has 14 residues.

This clone is a singleton in its sample. The chain combines TRBV2 with TRBJ1-2, with D possibly being TRBD1 (5 bases). Germline V CDR1 and CDR2: SNHLY, FYNNEI. The CDR3 has 15 residues. V gave up 6 bases and J gave up 0 bases, with 14 bases separating them. For the CDR3, the DNA is TGTGCCAGCAGGCCGGGGGGAGGGGCTAACTATGGCTACACCTTC. It codes for CASRPGGGANYGYTF.

This clone came up a few times. The chain links TRBV6-4 to TRBJ2-3, with 7 bases aligning to TRBD2. The junction had 10 bases not matched to a gene; V was cut back by 3 bases and J by 4 bases. This CDR3 spans 16 amino acids. Germline CDR1 MRHNA, CDR2 SNTAGT. The CDR3 bases are TGTGCCAGCAGTGAGCGGACAAGCGGGGAAGCAGATACGCAGTATTTT. Protein: CASSERTSGEADTQYF.

This rearrangement joins TRBV7-9 to TRBJ1-2, with 7 nucleotides matching TRBD1. This CDR3 has 15 amino acids. Germline CDR1 and CDR2: SEHNR and FQNEAQ (reference sequence). J was trimmed by 4 bases and V by 5 bases; bases with no gene match: 10. CDR3 loop: CASSPTTGFLYGYTF. CDR3 in DNA: TGTGCCAGCAGCCCGACGACAGGGTTCCTCTATGGCTACACCTTC. Based on the CDR3 plus reference TRBV7-9 and TRBJ1-2, the full variable domain is DTGVSQNPRHKITKRGQNVTFRCDPISEHNRLYWYRQTLGQGPEFLTYFQNEAQLEKSRLLSDRFSAERPKGSFSTLEIQRTEQGDSAMYLCASSPTTGFLYGYTFGSGTRLTVV.

The chain carries TRBV5-1 and TRBJ1-1; TRBD1 agrees at 8 bases. Germline loops: CDR1 SGHRS, CDR2 YFSETQ. The CDR3 totals 17 residues. V lost 7 bases, J lost 5 bases, and 19 bases stayed unmatched. The CDR3 is CASDPSLAGGLDTEAFF. CDR3 nucleotides: TGCGCCAGCGACCCCTCCCTGGCAGGGGGCCTGGATACTGAAGCTTTCTTT.

The genes are TRBV6-1 and TRBJ2-5; 8 nucleotides line up with TRBD1. With the DNA end fitting TRBJ2-7 better, the J assignment may be wrong. Germline V CDR1 and CDR2: MNHNS, SASEGT. The CDR3 is 15 amino acids. The CDR3 DNA reads as TGTGCCAGCAGTGAAGCAGCAGGGGGCGTCTACGAGCAGTACTTC. It specifies CASSEAAGGVYEQYF.

Points on this clone: The sample has other DNA sequences that encode this CDR3 too. J is TRBJ1-2 and V is TRBV27, with D perhaps matching TRBD1 (5 bases). The CDR3 contains 12 residues. Trimming stripped 3 bases from V and 7 bases from J, with 9 bases between. CDR1 and CDR2 (germline): MNHEY, SMNVEV (reference sequence). The DNA for the CDR3 is TGTGCCAGCAGTTTTCAGGGTGGTGGCTACACCTTC. Protein product: CASSFQGGGYTF.

DNA of the CDR3: TGTGCCAGCAGCTTGGGTCAGGGTGGGTCCTACGAGCAGTACTTC. It translates to CASSLGQGGSYEQYF. V usage is TRBV5-8 and J usage is TRBJ2-7; a weak D match, TRBD1 (5 bases). The germline V and J ends were trimmed by 0 bases and 1 base, with 11 bases remaining between them. CDR3 length: 15 residues. The germline CDR1 and CDR2 sequences are SGHTS and YDEGEE.

V usage is TRBV7-9 and J usage is TRBJ2-3; 7 bases are shared with TRBD2. The V segment lost 4 bases and the J segment 5 bases; nucleotides outside the gene matches: 3. Germline V gives CDR1 SEHNR, CDR2 FQNEAQ (reference sequence). The CDR3 contains 13 residues. The CDR3 DNA sequence: TGTGCCAGCAGCTCCCCGGGGGGAGATACGCAGTATTTT. Protein sequence: CASSSPGGDTQYF.

The chain links TRBV18 to TRBJ2-7, with D possibly TRBD2 on 6 matching bases. Trimming shortened V by 6 bases and J by 2 bases, and 20 bases separated the two germline ends. CDR1 KGHSH and CDR2 LQKENI come from the germline V gene. The CDR3 totals 16 residues. CDR3 coding DNA: TGTGCCAGCTCCCCTCAGGTAGCGGCGCCCCCCTACGAGCAGTACTTC. Protein sequence: CASSPQVAAPPYEQYF.

The chain combines TRBV5-1 with TRBJ2-5; 8 bases fit TRBD2. The assigned J gene may be wrong: the sequence end matches TRBJ2-7 better. The CDR3 loop spans 16 amino acids. Germline V gene lookup returns CDR1 SGHRS and CDR2 YFSETQ. CDR3 loop: CASSLDGTGTSYEQYF. CDR3 bases: TGCGCCAGCAGCTTGGACGGTACCGGGACTAGCTACGAGCAGTACTTC.